Included here is one TCR beta chain sequence, with context. The sample belongs to a study of patients and donors after allogeneic stem cell transplantation. In TCRdb, the RT-PCR reads were re-called with MiXCR into one record per CDR3 protein. The data show about 74,000 distinct CDR3 sequences, with around 27% seen just once and 26% held by the top ten. The CDR3 consists of 13 residues. Per germline, CDR1 SQVTM and CDR2 ANQGSEA. V lost 7 bases to trimming and J lost 7 bases; unmatched junction nucleotides: 7. The material sequenced was blood, either unsorted or a sorted T cell fraction (not recorded which). The clonotype comes from a human donor who was either an allogeneic HSCT recipient or a stem cell or donor lymphocyte infusion donor (not recorded which). It is not recorded whose cells these are; they may come from a transplant donor. The chain has TRBV29-1 and TRBJ1-2, with 12 bases identical to TRBD1. CDR3 region: CSDRDRGLSGYTF. The CDR3 region has the DNA TGCAGCGATCGGGACAGGGGGCTTTCTGGCTACACCTTC.